The 10 T cell receptor beta chains below come from one sample, sequenced in a study of T cells after yellow fever vaccination. TCRdb processed the 5' RACE reads anew with MiXCR; each CDR3 protein has one entry. This sample carries some 260,000 distinct CDR3 sequences, around 5.2% of them seen once, and the ten largest clones take 3% to 4%. The input for sequencing was CD4+ T cells sorted from PBMCs, taken on the day of the yellow fever booster vaccination. These receptors were obtained from a man aged 18 to 30 who received the YFV17D yellow fever vaccine.

There are a few counts of this clonotype. This rearrangement joins TRBV20-1 to TRBJ1-5; a possible D gene is TRBD1 (6 bases). With 0 bases removed from V and 5 bases from J, the gap between germline ends came to 17 bases. The CDR3 runs 16 residues. CDR1 and CDR2 (germline): DFQATT, SNEGSKA (reference sequence). The CDR3: CSARDRLGGADQPQHF. The CDR3 DNA follows: TGCAGTGCTAGAGATAGATTGGGGGGGGCCGATCAGCCCCAGCATTTT.

The J gene is TRBJ1-2, the V gene TRBV24-1; D is unclear. Germline CDR1 is KGHDR and CDR2 is SFDVKD. The CDR3 is 13 amino acids. Trimming stripped 3 bases from V and 8 bases from J, with 12 bases between. CDR3 in DNA: TGTGCCACCAGTGATCCGGGAGCCGGCGGCTACACCTTC. This translates into CATSDPGAGGYTF.

This clonotype showed up just a few times. The genes are TRBV7-2 and TRBJ2-5; D might be TRBD2 (6 bases). Deletions cut 1 base from V and 9 bases from J, with 18 bases between. Germline CDR1 reads SGHTA; CDR2 reads FQGNSA. The CDR3 length is 15 residues. For the CDR3, the DNA is TGTGCCAGCAGCTTAGAAGTCACGGGGGTCGAGGCCCAGTACTTC. As protein: CASSLEVTGVEAQYF.

This rearrangement joins TRBV12-3 or TRBV12-4 to TRBJ2-7; 7 positions agree with TRBD1. This CDR3 comprises 13 residues. Trimming cost V 11 bases and J 3 bases; bases outside gene matches: 10. The CDR3 here is CASRSTGSYEQYV. The CDR3 DNA sequence: TGTGCCTCCAGATCGACAGGGAGCTACGAGCAGTACGTC.

The sample holds one count of this clonotype. The V gene is TRBV5-1, the J gene TRBJ2-4, with TRBD1 identical over 9 bases. The CDR3 is 15 residues long. Germline V lookup: CDR1 SGHRS, CDR2 YFSETQ. Trimming removed 0 bases from V and 4 bases from J; junction bases left unmatched: 2. The CDR3 spells CASSLGDRAKNIQYF. The CDR3 coding sequence is TGCGCCAGCAGCTTGGGGGACAGGGCTAAAAACATTCAGTACTTC.

This chain uses TRBV12-3 or TRBV12-4 with TRBJ1-4; D unresolved. The CDR3 runs to 15 residues. With 1 base removed from V and 7 bases from J, the gap between germline ends came to 13 bases. The CDR3 DNA follows: TGTGCCAGCAGTTTAGGCTGGGCCAACTCTGAAAAACTGTTTTTT. It yields the protein CASSLGWANSEKLFF.

The chain combines TRBV5-4 with TRBJ2-5; TRBD2 aligns across 9 bases. The germline gives CDR1 SGHNT, CDR2 YYREEE (reference sequence). J lost 4 bases, V lost 3 bases, and 7 bases had no gene match. The CDR3 extends over 15 amino acids. The CDR3 DNA follows: TGTGCCAGCAGCTGGTCGCGGGGGGGCTTAGAGACCCAGTACTTC. It specifies CASSWSRGGLETQYF.

This clonotype was detected ten times or more. The chain couples TRBV5-1 to TRBJ2-1, with 8 bases fitting TRBD1. The CDR3 totals 14 residues. Germline CDR1 reads SGHRS; CDR2 reads YFSETQ. J lost 4 bases, V lost 3 bases, and 3 bases had no gene match. The CDR3, as DNA: TGCGCCAGCAGCTCGACAGGGGTTTACAATGAGCAGTTCTTC. This codes for CASSSTGVYNEQFF.

This clonotype was picked up a small number of times. This chain links TRBV7-8 with TRBJ1-1; the D is unclear. CDR1 and CDR2 (germline): SGHVS, FQNEAQ. Trimming stripped 1 base from V and 2 bases from J, with 5 bases between. The CDR3 is 13 residues long. CDR3 sequence: CASSLVDNTEAFF. CDR3 DNA: TGTGCCAGCAGCTTAGTGGATAACACTGAAGCTTTCTTT.

This chain uses TRBV11-2 with TRBJ2-1; TRBD2 agrees at 10 bases. The V and J ends lost 3 bases and 8 bases, in that order; junction bases with no gene match: 1. Germline V lookup: CDR1 SGHAT, CDR2 FQNNGV. The length of the CDR3 is 13 residues. The chain's CDR3 is CASSFGTSDEQFF. The CDR3 DNA reads as TGTGCCAGCAGCTTCGGGACTAGCGATGAGCAGTTCTTC.